The present entry profiles one T cell receptor (beta chain) with its context. No antigen is known for it. TCRdb keeps only in-frame clones here, not all; method: immunoSEQ multiplex PCR. The sample includes 70,000 to 100,000 clones, roughly 89% of them seen just once. This sample stems from a study of graft-versus-host responses after intestinal transplantation. This CDR3 spans 13 amino acids. Germline-derived CDR1 and CDR2 are GTSNPN and SVGIG (reference sequence). With V trimmed by 5 bases and J by 4 bases, 4 bases remained unmatched. Sequencing was performed on unstimulated CD4+ T cells sorted from spleen or lymph node cells, taken before intestinal transplant. The gene calls are TRBV30 and TRBJ2-3, with 9 positions matching TRBD2. The receptor was derived from a human donor who received an intestinal transplant. CDR3 amino acids: CAWGGLAADTQYF. As DNA, the CDR3 is TGTGCCTGGGGGGGACTAGCTGCAGATACGCAGTATTTT.